This TCR beta chain was profiled in a study of T cells after yellow fever vaccination. Study at large: By means of CD3, CD45RA, CCR7 and CD95, the EM, EMRA, CM and Tscm memory subsets were sorted.

Overall study results and limits: After the booster, 96% of CD4 and 75% to 90% of CD8 primary-response clones were re-detected.

Each CDR3 protein gets one entry after TCRdb re-called the 5' RACE reads with MiXCR. In the table there are more than 3,500 distinct CDR3 sequences, roughly 8% of which are singletons. Trimming removed 2 bases at V and 6 bases at J, with 7 bases between. Looked up from germline, CDR1 is SEHNR and CDR2 is FQNEAQ (reference sequence). CDR3 length: 13 amino acids. This clonotype was detected ten times or more. The rearrangement links TRBV7-9 to TRBJ2-2; the D is unclear. This receptor was taken from a man younger than 35 who received the YFV17D yellow fever vaccine. The sample consisted of PBMCs, either bulk or a sorted T-cell subset (CD4+, CD8+, memory, or dextramer-sorted; not recorded which), taken about 41 days after the first yellow fever vaccination. CDR3 region: CASSLLGSGELFF. The CDR3 nucleotides read TGTGCCAGCAGCTTACTAGGGTCCGGGGAGCTGTTTTTT.